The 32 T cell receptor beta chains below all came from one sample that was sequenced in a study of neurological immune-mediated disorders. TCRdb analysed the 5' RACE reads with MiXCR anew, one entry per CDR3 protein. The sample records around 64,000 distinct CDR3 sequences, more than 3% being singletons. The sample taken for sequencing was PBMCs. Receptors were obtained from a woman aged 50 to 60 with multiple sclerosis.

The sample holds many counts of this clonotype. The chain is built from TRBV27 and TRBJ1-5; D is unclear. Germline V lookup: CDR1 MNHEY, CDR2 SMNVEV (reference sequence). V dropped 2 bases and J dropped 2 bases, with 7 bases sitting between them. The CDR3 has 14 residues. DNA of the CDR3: TGTGCCAGCAGTTTACAGGAGGGCAATCAGCCCCAGCATTTT. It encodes CASSLQEGNQPQHF.

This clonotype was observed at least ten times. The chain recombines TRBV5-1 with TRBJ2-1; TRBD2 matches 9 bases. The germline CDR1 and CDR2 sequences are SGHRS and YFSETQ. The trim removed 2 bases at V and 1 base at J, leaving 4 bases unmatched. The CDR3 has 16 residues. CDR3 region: CASSLTAGGSYNEQFF. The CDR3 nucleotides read TGCGCCAGCAGCTTAACGGCGGGGGGGTCCTACAATGAGCAGTTCTTC.

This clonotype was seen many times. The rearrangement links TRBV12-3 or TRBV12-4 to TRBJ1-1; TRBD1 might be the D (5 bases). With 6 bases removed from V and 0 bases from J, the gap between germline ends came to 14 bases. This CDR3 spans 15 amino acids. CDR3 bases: TGTGCCAGCAGGGTCGACAGTACTATGAACACTGAAGCTTTCTTT. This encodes CASRVDSTMNTEAFF.

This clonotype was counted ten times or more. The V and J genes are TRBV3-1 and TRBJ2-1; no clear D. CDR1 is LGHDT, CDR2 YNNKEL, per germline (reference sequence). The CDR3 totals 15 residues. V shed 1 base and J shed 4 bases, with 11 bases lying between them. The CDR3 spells CASSQGRDNYNEQFF. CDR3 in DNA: TGTGCCAGCAGCCAAGGACGCGATAATTACAATGAGCAGTTCTTC.

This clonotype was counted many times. The CDR3 loop reads CASSLVAGFDNEQFF. In nucleotides, the CDR3 is TGTGCCAGCAGCTTAGTAGCGGGATTCGACAATGAGCAGTTCTTC. The chain carries TRBV11-2 and TRBJ2-1, with 8 bases fitting TRBD2. This CDR3 has 15 residues. CDR1 SGHAT and CDR2 FQNNGV come from the germline V gene. Germline trimming cut 1 base from V and 5 bases from J; bases unmatched to any gene: 4.

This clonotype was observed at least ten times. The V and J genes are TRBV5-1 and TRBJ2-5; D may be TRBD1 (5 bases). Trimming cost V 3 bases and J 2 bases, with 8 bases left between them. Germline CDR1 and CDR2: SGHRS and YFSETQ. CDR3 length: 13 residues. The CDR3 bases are TGCGCCAGCAGCTCTCAGGGTCAAGAGACCCAGTACTTC. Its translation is CASSSQGQETQYF. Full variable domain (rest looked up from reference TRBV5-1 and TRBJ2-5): KAGVTQTPRYLIKTRGQQVTLSCSPISGHRSVSWYQQTPGQGLQFLFEYFSETQRNKGNFPGRFSGRQFSNSRSEMNVSTLELGDSALYLCASSSQGQETQYFGPGTRLLVL.

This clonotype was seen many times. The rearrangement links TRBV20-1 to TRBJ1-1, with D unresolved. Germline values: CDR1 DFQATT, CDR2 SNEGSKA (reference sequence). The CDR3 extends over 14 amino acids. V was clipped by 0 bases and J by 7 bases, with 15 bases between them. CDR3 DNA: TGCAGTGCTAGAGAGGGCAGAATTAAAGGTGAAGCTTTCTTT. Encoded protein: CSAREGRIKGEAFF.

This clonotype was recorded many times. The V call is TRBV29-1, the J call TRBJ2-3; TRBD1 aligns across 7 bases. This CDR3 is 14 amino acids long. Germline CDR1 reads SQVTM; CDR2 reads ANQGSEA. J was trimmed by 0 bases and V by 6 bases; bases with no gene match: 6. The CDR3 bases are TGCAGCGTCAACTGGGACAGTAGCACAGATACGCAGTATTTT. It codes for CSVNWDSSTDTQYF.

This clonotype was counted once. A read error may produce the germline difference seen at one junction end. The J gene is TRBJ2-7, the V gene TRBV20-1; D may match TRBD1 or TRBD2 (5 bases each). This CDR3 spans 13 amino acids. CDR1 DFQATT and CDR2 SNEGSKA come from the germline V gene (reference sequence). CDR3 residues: CSARGPGACEQYF. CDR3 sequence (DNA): TGCAGTGCAAGAGGCCCCGGGGCCTGCGAGCAGTACTTC.

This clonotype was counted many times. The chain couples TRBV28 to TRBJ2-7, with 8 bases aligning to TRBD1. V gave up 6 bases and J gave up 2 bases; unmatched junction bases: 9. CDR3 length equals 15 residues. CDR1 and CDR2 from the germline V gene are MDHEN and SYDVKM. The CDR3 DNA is TGTGCCAGCAGCCAATTGGGACAGGCGGCCTACGAGCAGTACTTC. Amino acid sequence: CASSQLGQAAYEQYF. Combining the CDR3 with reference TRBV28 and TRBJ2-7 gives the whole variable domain DVKVTQSSRYLVKRTGEKVFLECVQDMDHENMFWYRQDPGLGLRLIYFSYDVKMKEKGDIPEGYSVSREKKERFSLILESASTNQTSMYLCASSQLGQAAYEQYFGPGTRLTVT.

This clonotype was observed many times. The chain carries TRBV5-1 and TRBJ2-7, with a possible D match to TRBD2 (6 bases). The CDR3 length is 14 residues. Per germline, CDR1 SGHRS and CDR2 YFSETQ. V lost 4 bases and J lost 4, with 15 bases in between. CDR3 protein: CASSVGRGAYEQYV. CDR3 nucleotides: TGCGCCAGCAGCGTCGGGCGGGGCGCTTACGAGCAGTACGTC.

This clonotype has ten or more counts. The CDR3 coding sequence is TGCAGTGCTCTCTCGGACAGAAACACCGGGGAGCTGTTTTTT. Its protein product is CSALSDRNTGELFF. This sequence joins TRBV20-1 and TRBJ2-2, with D perhaps matching TRBD1 (6 bases). There are 14 residues in the CDR3. In germline, CDR1 is DFQATT, CDR2 SNEGSKA (reference sequence). V was trimmed by 5 bases and J by 2 bases, leaving 12 bases between them.

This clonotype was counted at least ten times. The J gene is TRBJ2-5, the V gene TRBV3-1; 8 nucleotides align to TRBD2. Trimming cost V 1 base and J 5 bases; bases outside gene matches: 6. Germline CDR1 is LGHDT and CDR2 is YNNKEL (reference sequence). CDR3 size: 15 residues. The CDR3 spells CASSQAGGGAETQYF. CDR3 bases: TGTGCCAGCAGCCAAGCGGGGGGGGGCGCTGAGACCCAGTACTTC.

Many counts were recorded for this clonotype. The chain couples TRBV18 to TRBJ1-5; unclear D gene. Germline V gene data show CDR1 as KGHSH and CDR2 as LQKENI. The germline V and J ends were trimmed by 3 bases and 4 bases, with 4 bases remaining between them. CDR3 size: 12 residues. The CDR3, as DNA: TGTGCCAGCTCACCCACGAATCAGCCCCAGCATTTT. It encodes CASSPTNQPQHF.

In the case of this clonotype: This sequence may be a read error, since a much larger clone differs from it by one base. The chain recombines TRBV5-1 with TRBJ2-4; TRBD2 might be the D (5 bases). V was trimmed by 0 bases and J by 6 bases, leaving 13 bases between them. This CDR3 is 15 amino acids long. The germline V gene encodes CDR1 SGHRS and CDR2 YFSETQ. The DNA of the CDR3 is TGCGCCAGCAGCTTGGCGGGGAAGGGCGTAAACATTCAGTACTTC. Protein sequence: CASSLAGKGVNIQYF.

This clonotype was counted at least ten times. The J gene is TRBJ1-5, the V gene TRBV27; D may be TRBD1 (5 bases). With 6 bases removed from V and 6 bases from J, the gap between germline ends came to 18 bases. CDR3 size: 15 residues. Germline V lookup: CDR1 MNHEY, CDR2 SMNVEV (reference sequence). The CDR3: CASRPRGGRSQPQHF. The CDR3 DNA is TGTGCCAGCAGACCTCGGGGCGGCAGGAGTCAGCCCCAGCATTTT.

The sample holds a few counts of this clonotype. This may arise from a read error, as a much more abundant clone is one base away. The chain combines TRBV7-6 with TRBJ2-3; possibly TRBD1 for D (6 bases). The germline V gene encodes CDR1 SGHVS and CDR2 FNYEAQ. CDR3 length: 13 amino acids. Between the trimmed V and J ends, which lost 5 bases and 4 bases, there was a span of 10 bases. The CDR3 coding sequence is TGTGCCAGCAGCATTACAGGGTCAGATACGCAGTATTTT. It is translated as CASSITGSDTQYF.

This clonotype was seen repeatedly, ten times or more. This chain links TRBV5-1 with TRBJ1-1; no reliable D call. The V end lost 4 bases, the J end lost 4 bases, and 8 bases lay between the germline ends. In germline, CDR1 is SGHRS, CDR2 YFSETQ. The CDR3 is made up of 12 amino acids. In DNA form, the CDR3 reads TGCGCCAGCAGCCTGAGGCCCACTGAAGCTTTCTTT. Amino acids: CASSLRPTEAFF.

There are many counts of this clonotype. This chain's CDR3 is CASGLDEAFSGIIDEQFF. The CDR3 region has the DNA TGTGCTAGTGGTTTGGACGAAGCATTTAGCGGGATTATCGATGAGCAGTTCTTC. The chain combines TRBV12-5 with TRBJ2-1; 8 positions agree with TRBD2. The CDR3 has 18 amino acids. Germline V CDR1 and CDR2: LGHNT, FRNRAP. With 1 base clipped from V and 8 bases from J, the junction kept 16 bases outside the gene matches.

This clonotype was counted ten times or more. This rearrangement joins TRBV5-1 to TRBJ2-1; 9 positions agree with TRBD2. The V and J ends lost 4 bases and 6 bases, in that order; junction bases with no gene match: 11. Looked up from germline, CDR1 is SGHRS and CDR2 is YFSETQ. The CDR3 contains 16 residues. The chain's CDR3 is CASSPRGGGVSNEQFF. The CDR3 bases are TGCGCCAGCAGCCCCCGTGGCGGGGGGGTTTCCAATGAGCAGTTCTTC.

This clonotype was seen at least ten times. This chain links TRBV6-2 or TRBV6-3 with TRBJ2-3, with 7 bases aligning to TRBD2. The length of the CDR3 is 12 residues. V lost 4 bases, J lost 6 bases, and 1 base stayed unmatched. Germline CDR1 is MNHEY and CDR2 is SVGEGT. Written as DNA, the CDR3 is TGTGCCAGCAGTTCGACTAGCGATACGCAGTATTTT. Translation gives CASSSTSDTQYF.

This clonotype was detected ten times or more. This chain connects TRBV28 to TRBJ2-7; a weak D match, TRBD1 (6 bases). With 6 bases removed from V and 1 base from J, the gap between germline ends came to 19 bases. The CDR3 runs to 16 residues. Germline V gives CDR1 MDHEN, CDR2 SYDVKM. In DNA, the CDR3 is TGTGCCAGCAGATCGATGGGAACAGGGAGTTCCTACGAGCAGTACGTC. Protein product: CASRSMGTGSSYEQYV.

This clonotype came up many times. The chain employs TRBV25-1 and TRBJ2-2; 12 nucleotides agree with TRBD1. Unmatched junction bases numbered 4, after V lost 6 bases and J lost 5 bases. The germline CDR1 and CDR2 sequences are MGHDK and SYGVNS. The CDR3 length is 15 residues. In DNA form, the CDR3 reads TGTGCCAGCAGACGGGACAGGGGGCAAACCGGGGAGCTGTTTTTT. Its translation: CASRRDRGQTGELFF.

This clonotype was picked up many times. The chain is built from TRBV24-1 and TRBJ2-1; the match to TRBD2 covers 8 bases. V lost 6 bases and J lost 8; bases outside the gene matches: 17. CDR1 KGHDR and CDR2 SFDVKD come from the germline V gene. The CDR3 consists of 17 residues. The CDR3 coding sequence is TGTGCCACCAGTCCATTCATGGGGGGACTAGGGGGGGATGAGCAGTTCTTC. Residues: CATSPFMGGLGGDEQFF.

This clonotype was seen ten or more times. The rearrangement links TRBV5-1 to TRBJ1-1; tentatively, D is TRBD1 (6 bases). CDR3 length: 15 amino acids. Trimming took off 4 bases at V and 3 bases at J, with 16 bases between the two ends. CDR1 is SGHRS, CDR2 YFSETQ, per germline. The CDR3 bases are TGCGCCAGCAGCCCACAACAGGGCACCTACACTGAAGCTTTCTTT. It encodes CASSPQQGTYTEAFF.

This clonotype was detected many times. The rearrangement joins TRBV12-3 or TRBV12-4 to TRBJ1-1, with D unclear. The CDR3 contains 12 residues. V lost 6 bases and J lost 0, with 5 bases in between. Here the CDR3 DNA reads TGTGCCAGCAGCAGGATGAACACTGAAGCTTTCTTT. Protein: CASSRMNTEAFF.

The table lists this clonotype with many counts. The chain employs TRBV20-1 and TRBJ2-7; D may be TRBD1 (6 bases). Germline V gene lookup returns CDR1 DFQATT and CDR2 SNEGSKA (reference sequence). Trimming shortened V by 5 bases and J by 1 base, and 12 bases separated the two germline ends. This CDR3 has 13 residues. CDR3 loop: CSASDSYSYEQYF. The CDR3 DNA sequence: TGCAGTGCTTCGGACAGCTATTCCTACGAGCAGTACTTC.

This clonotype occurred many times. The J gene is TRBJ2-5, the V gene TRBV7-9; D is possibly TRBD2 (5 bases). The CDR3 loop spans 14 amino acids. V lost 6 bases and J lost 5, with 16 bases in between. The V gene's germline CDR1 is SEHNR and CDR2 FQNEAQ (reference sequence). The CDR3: CASSPGSTAETQYF. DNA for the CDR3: TGTGCCAGCAGTCCTGGGAGTACGGCGGAGACCCAGTACTTC.

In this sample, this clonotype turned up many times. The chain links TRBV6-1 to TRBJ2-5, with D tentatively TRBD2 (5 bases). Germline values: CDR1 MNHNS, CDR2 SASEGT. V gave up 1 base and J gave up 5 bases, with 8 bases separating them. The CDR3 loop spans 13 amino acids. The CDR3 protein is CASSEVGMETQYF. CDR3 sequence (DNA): TGTGCCAGCAGTGAAGTCGGGATGGAGACCCAGTACTTC.

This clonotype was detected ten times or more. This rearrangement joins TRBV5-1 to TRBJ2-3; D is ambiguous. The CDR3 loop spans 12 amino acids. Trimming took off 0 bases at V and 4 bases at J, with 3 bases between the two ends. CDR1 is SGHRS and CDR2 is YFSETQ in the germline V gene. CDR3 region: CASSLAPDTQYF. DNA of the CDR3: TGCGCCAGCAGCTTGGCCCCAGATACGCAGTATTTT.

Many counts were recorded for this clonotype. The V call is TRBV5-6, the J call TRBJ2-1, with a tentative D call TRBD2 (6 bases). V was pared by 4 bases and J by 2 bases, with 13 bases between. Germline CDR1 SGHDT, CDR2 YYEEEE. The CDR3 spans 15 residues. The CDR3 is CASSPTLAPYNEQFF. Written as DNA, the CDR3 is TGTGCCAGCAGCCCCACACTAGCACCCTACAATGAGCAGTTCTTC.

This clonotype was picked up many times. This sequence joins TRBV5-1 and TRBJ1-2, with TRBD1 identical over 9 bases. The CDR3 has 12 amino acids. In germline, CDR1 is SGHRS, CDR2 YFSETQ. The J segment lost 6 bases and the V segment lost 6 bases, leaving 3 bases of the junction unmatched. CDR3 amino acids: CASTGQGHGYTF. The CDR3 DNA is TGCGCCAGCACCGGACAGGGGCATGGCTACACCTTC. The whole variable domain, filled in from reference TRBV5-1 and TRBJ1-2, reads KAGVTQTPRYLIKTRGQQVTLSCSPISGHRSVSWYQQTPGQGLQFLFEYFSETQRNKGNFPGRFSGRQFSNSRSEMNVSTLELGDSALYLCASTGQGHGYTFGSGTRLTVV.